This T cell receptor beta chain appears in the sequencing data of a study of cytomegalovirus exposure and HLA in healthy donors. Germline-derived CDR1 and CDR2 are SGHNT and YYREEE (reference sequence). CDR3 size: 12 residues. It was with 60 Vbeta and 13 Jbeta primers that the PCR ran. Libraries were prepared by immunoSEQ multiplex PCR; TCRdb keeps only in-frame clonotypes and omits some of them. This table holds under 45,000 clones, roughly 80% found once. A remark on this clone: Its antigen remains unidentified.

Regarding the study as a whole: Reports indicate that TCR beta sequences accurately predicted the HLA-A and HLA-B alleles of most subjects. An analysis that came later showed most CMV-associated TCR beta chains appearing HLA-restricted. An analysis was carried out later, and it reportedly showed fewer N-insertions in an Asian-associated ancestry cluster than the approximately 700-donor mean. Confirmation was obtained in vitro that a few CMV-associated chains are specific for CMV antigens.

The rearrangement links TRBV5-4 to TRBJ2-5; unclear D gene. The end of the DNA is better explained by TRBJ2-7, so the J call may be wrong. This receptor was obtained from a man aged 25 to 40 in good health and CMV-seronegative. The sequencing input was PBMCs. The CDR3 reads CARTNRTYEQYF. The DNA of the CDR3 is TGTGCCCGAACGAACAGAACCTACGAGCAGTACTTC.